The T cell receptor beta chain under discussion was sequenced for a study of blood T cell repertoires in COVID-19. The length of the CDR3 is 15 residues. The germline gives CDR1 MDHEN, CDR2 SYDVKM. With 7 bases removed from V and 5 bases from J, the gap between germline ends came to 20 bases. This table comes from immunoSEQ multiplex PCR, and its TCRdb copy is limited to in-frame clones, with some not included. The sample has 90,000 to 120,000 clones; approximately 91% are singletons. The rearrangement links TRBV28 to TRBJ1-2; D perhaps matches TRBD1 (6 bases). The source of this sequence is a man aged 60 to 75 with acute or convalescent COVID-19. Sequenced input: peripheral blood. The CDR3 coding sequence is TGTGCCAGCACCCCGTCTGGGGGCTACCATTATGGCTACACCTTC. Its translation: CASTPSGGYHYGYTF.